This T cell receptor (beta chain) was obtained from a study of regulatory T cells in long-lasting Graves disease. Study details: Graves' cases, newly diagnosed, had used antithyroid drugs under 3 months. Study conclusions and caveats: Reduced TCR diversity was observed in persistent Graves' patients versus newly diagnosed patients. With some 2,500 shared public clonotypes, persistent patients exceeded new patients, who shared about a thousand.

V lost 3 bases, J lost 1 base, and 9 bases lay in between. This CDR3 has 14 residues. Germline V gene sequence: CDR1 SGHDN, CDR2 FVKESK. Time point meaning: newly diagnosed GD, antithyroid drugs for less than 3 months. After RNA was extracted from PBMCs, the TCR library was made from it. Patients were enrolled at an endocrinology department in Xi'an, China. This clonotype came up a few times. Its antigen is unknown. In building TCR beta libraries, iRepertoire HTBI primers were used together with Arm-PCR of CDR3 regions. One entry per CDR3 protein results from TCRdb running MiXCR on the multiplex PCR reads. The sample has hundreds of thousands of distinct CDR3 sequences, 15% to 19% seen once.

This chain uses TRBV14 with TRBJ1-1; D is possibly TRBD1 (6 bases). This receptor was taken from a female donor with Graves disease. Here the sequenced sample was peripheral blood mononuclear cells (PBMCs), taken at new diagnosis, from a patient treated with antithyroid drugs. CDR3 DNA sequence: TGTGCCAGCAGCCATTGGACAGCGAACACTGAAGCTTTCTTT. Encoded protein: CASSHWTANTEAFF.